A few counts support the clone carrying this TCR beta chain. Its target is unknown. The sample originates from a study of T cell responses to AZD1222 COVID-19 vaccine. Study-level background: Second doses that came at about 4 or about 12 weeks were put together.

Regarding the study as a whole: Repertoire sampling was restricted to post-peak T cell response timepoints. A mostly white British donor set with more females was recruited, and clonal diversity was possibly underestimated.

Sequenced by immunoSEQ multiplex PCR; TCRdb stores in-frame clones only, minus some. The data hold about 130,000 clones, with about 91% observed a single time. This TCR was sampled from an adult in good health. The starting material was peripheral blood, obtained on day 0 of AZD1222 vaccination.

The CDR3 loop reads CASSETSGGVIYNEQFF. The CDR3 nucleotides read TGTGCCAGCAGTGAAACTAGCGGGGGGGTTATCTACAATGAGCAGTTCTTC. The genes are TRBV6-1 and TRBJ2-1, with 13 positions matching TRBD2. CDR1 is MNHNS and CDR2 is SASEGT in the germline V gene. Trimming cost V 2 bases and J 3 bases; bases outside gene matches: 4. This CDR3 is built from 17 residues.